The text below deals with one TCR beta chain. Its antigen is not identified. The data derive from a study of T cells in Graves' hyperthyroidism and ophthalmopathy. Between the trimmed V and J ends, which lost 5 bases and 4 bases, there was a span of 12 bases. The CDR3 has 13 residues. In germline, CDR1 is SGDLS, CDR2 YYNGEE. Lactation, pregnancy, other autoimmune disease or uncontrolled infection excluded patients. Study observations and caveats: The model predicted ophthalmopathy a median around 6.5 months before onset.

RNA transcripts gave rise to amplified TCR beta CDR3 regions. HTBI primers were used for first-round RT-PCR of the TCR CDR3. TCRdb passed the multiplex PCR reads through MiXCR, listing each CDR3 protein once. The sample includes about 530,000 distinct CDR3 sequences, about 15% of them seen just once. V is TRBV9 and J is TRBJ2-5, with D possibly called TRBD1 or TRBD2 (5 bases each). The sequenced material came from blood. The clonotype was recovered from a woman aged 18-35 years with Graves' ophthalmopathy. The CDR3 loop is CASSVGVGETQYF. The CDR3 nucleotides read TGTGCCAGCAGTGTGGGGGTAGGAGAGACCCAGTACTTC.